These 23 T cell receptor beta chains originate from one sample sequenced in a study of cytomegalovirus exposure and HLA in healthy donors. Both 60 Vbeta primers and 13 Jbeta primers went into the PCR. Assay used: immunoSEQ multiplex PCR; TCRdb lists only in-frame clones, some missing. The sample comprises approximately 120,000 clones, approximately 78% of which are singletons, and less than 4.5% rests with the top ten. The sequenced sample was PBMCs. The receptors here all came from a man aged 35-49 years in good health and CMV-seronegative.

The V call is TRBV5-4, the J call TRBJ2-1; TRBD1 agrees at 8 bases. This CDR3 spans 13 amino acids. V shed 1 base and J 8 bases; nucleotides not matched to a gene: 2. The germline CDR1 and CDR2 sequences are SGHNT and YYREEE (reference sequence). The CDR3 reads CASSLPGGDEQFF. CDR3 coding DNA: TGTGCCAGCAGCTTGCCAGGGGGCGATGAGCAGTTCTTC.

The V call is TRBV18, the J call TRBJ1-4; weak D call: TRBD1 (5 bases). In germline, CDR1 is KGHSH, CDR2 LQKENI. V dropped 0 bases and J dropped 8 bases, with 13 bases sitting between them. The CDR3 contains 15 residues. CDR3 region: CASSPPAGPKEKLFF. As DNA, the CDR3 is TGTGCCAGCTCACCACCCGCAGGGCCGAAGGAAAAACTGTTTTTT.

The chain employs TRBV7-9 and TRBJ1-3, with a weak D call TRBD1 (5 bases). CDR1 and CDR2 from the germline V gene are SEHNR and FQNEAQ (reference sequence). V gave up 8 bases and J gave up 0 bases, with 17 bases separating them. The CDR3 covers 16 residues. The CDR3 reads CASFGADSPSGNTIYF. CDR3 DNA sequence: TGTGCCAGCTTTGGGGCCGACAGTCCCTCTGGAAACACCATATATTTT. Complete variable domain (other parts from reference TRBV7-9 and TRBJ1-3): DTGVSQNPRHKITKRGQNVTFRCDPISEHNRLYWYRQTLGQGPEFLTYFQNEAQLEKSRLLSDRFSAERPKGSFSTLEIQRTEQGDSAMYLCASFGADSPSGNTIYFGEGSWLTVV.

The chain joins TRBV9 to TRBJ2-7; 9 bases line up with TRBD1. Germline V CDR1 and CDR2: SGDLS, YYNGEE. V dropped 4 bases and J dropped 3; count of bases not matched to a gene: 5. This CDR3 has 14 residues. CDR3 nucleotides: TGTGCCAGCAGCCCCAGGACAGGGGTCTACGAGCAGTACTTC. This sequence encodes CASSPRTGVYEQYF.

This clone was observed a handful of times. The chain has TRBV27 and TRBJ1-2, with D possibly TRBD1 on 6 matching bases. Germline V gene sequence: CDR1 MNHEY, CDR2 SMNVEV (reference sequence). The V end was cut by 7 bases, the J end by 4 bases, with 10 bases between. The length of the CDR3 is 12 residues. CDR3 DNA: TGTGCCAGCAAGGGGGACGGCTATGGCTACACCTTC. Translating it yields CASKGDGYGYTF.

This chain joins TRBV9 and TRBJ2-3; TRBD1 aligns across 8 bases. Germline loops: CDR1 SGDLS, CDR2 YYNGEE. The CDR3 has 16 residues. With V trimmed by 4 bases and J by 3 bases, 10 bases remained unmatched. The CDR3 nucleotides read TGTGCCAGCAGCCCAGGACAGGGTTTAGGGACAGATACGCAGTATTTT. Its protein product is CASSPGQGLGTDTQYF.

There are a few counts of this clone. J is TRBJ1-1 and V is TRBV28; 8 bases fit TRBD1. J lost 5 bases, V lost 10 bases, and 15 bases had no gene match. The CDR3 is made up of 15 amino acids. In germline, CDR1 is MDHEN, CDR2 SYDVKM. The CDR3 nucleotides are TGTGCCACCGTTGAAAGAGGGACAGGACGGACTGAAGCTTTCTTT. Translating it yields CATVERGTGRTEAFF. Full variable domain (rest looked up from reference TRBV28 and TRBJ1-1): DVKVTQSSRYLVKRTGEKVFLECVQDMDHENMFWYRQDPGLGLRLIYFSYDVKMKEKGDIPEGYSVSREKKERFSLILESASTNQTSMYLCATVERGTGRTEAFFGQGTRLTVV.

Note on this clone: The sample holds other DNA sequences that translate to the same CDR3. The chain uses TRBV5-1 and TRBJ1-5; 9 nucleotides line up with TRBD1. The length of the CDR3 is 14 residues. Germline V gene data show CDR1 as SGHRS and CDR2 as YFSETQ. J lost 10 bases, V lost 2 bases, and 7 bases had no gene match. The CDR3 DNA is TGCGCCAGCAGCTTCGGGACAGGGAGGCAACCCCAGCATTTT. It is translated as CASSFGTGRQPQHF.

Only a few counts were recorded for this clone. The CDR3 protein is CASKKGEGNTEAFF. The CDR3 DNA sequence: TGCGCCAGCAAAAAAGGGGAAGGGAACACTGAAGCTTTCTTT. The chain has TRBV5-1 and TRBJ1-1; possibly TRBD1 for D (5 bases). The V end was cut by 6 bases, the J end by 1 base, with 13 bases between. Germline lookup yields CDR1 SGHRS and CDR2 YFSETQ. The CDR3 loop spans 14 amino acids.

J is TRBJ2-1 and V is TRBV25-1, with TRBD2 matching over 12 bases. Trimming took 5 bases from V and 8 from J; bases not matched to a gene: 4. The CDR3 runs 14 residues. Germline lookup yields CDR1 MGHDK and CDR2 SYGVNS. The CDR3 region is CASSPTSGGYEQFF. The CDR3 region has the DNA TGTGCCAGCAGTCCGACTAGCGGGGGCTATGAGCAGTTCTTC.

The chain employs TRBV21-1 and TRBJ1-2. TRBV21-1 is tagged as a pseudogene. The CDR3 runs to 21 residues. The CDR3 nucleotides read TGTGCCAGCAGCAAAATTAATCGGGGTTCCCGTTCTCCGAGGACTAACTATGGCTACACCTTC. Translation: CASSKINRGSRSPRTNYGYTF.

The chain recombines TRBV2 with TRBJ1-4; D is possibly TRBD1 (6 bases). V was clipped by 7 bases and J by 8 bases, with 14 bases between them. The germline CDR1 and CDR2 sequences are SNHLY and FYNNEI. The CDR3 is 13 amino acids. The CDR3 is CASNGQHPEKLFF. Written as DNA, the CDR3 is TGTGCCAGCAACGGACAGCACCCGGAAAAACTGTTTTTT.

This chain connects TRBV19 to TRBJ1-2; no clear D. The CDR3 has 12 residues. Trimming left V 5 bases short and J 4 bases short, with 8 bases between. Germline V gives CDR1 LNHDA, CDR2 SQIVND (reference sequence). CDR3 in amino acids: CASSGLIYGYTF. CDR3 nucleotide sequence: TGTGCCAGTAGTGGACTGATCTATGGCTACACCTTC.

This chain links TRBV11-1 with TRBJ1-1; D is ambiguous. V dropped 3 bases and J dropped 1 base, with 6 bases sitting between them. The CDR3 sequence is 13 residues long. Germline CDR1 reads SGHAT; CDR2 reads FQDESV (reference sequence). CDR3 loop: CASSLGRNTEAFF. DNA for the CDR3: TGTGCCAGCAGCTTGGGCAGGAACACTGAAGCTTTCTTT.

This clone has a single count. V usage is TRBV7-9 and J usage is TRBJ1-2; D is perhaps TRBD1 (6 bases). V was clipped by 3 bases and J by 4 bases, with 12 bases between them. The CDR3 is made up of 14 amino acids. Per germline, CDR1 SEHNR and CDR2 FQNEAQ (reference sequence). Here the CDR3 reads CASSLGGATYGYTF. In nucleotides, the CDR3 is TGTGCCAGCAGCTTGGGGGGGGCCACCTATGGCTACACCTTC.

The genes are TRBV5-1 and TRBJ1-2; TRBD1 aligns across 8 bases. The CDR3 is made up of 14 amino acids. Germline CDR1 is SGHRS and CDR2 is YFSETQ. The junction had 6 bases not matched to a gene; V was cut back by 1 base and J by 7 bases. The CDR3 coding sequence is TGCGCCAGCAGCTTGTCCGGACAGGGCCCTGGCTACACCTTC. It translates to CASSLSGQGPGYTF.

The V gene is TRBV5-6, the J gene TRBJ2-5; no firm D call. With the DNA end fitting TRBJ2-7 better, the J assignment may be wrong. Per germline, CDR1 SGHDT and CDR2 YYEEEE. The CDR3 consists of 11 residues. As DNA, the CDR3 is TGTGCCAGCAGCCTGGGTTACGAGCAGTACTTC. Amino acid sequence: CASSLGYEQYF.

This clone was detected only once. The V call is TRBV4-3, the J call TRBJ1-4; TRBD1 agrees at 8 bases. Trimming at V came to 3 bases and at J to 6 bases, leaving 6 bases not matched to a gene. The V gene's germline CDR1 is LGHNA and CDR2 YSLEER. The CDR3 sequence is 15 residues long. CDR3: CASSQTGEGHEKLFF. CDR3 coding DNA: TGCGCCAGCAGCCAGACAGGGGAAGGGCATGAAAAACTGTTTTTT.

The V and J genes are TRBV7-2 and TRBJ2-7; possibly TRBD1 for D (6 bases). Germline values: CDR1 SGHTA, CDR2 FQGNSA. V lost 3 bases to trimming and J lost 3 bases, with 18 bases between them. CDR3 length: 16 residues. CDR3 DNA sequence: TGTGCCAGCAGCTTCGCAGGACAGACACCAAACTACGAGCAGTACTTC. It translates to CASSFAGQTPNYEQYF.

The chain links TRBV6-5 to TRBJ2-5, with 8 bases lining up with TRBD2. The end of the DNA is better explained by TRBJ2-7, so the J call may be wrong. This CDR3 contains 14 residues. Germline lookup yields CDR1 MNHEY and CDR2 SVGAGI. CDR3 residues: CASSPAGGRYEQYF. CDR3 in DNA: TGTGCCAGCAGTCCCGCGGGGGGACGCTACGAGCAGTACTTC.

The J gene is TRBJ1-1, the V gene TRBV19; TRBD1 matches 7 bases. The CDR3 has 14 amino acids. Germline-derived CDR1 and CDR2 are LNHDA and SQIVND (reference sequence). J gave up 4 bases and V 6 bases, and 8 bases lay outside the gene matches. The CDR3 DNA reads as TGTGCCAGTAGCCTTCGACAGGGTGGCACTGAAGCTTTCTTT. Translation: CASSLRQGGTEAFF.

The chain recombines TRBV28 with TRBJ1-6; maybe TRBD1 (6 bases). V lost 5 bases to trimming and J lost 8 bases, with 16 bases between them. The CDR3 is 15 amino acids. Germline V gene data show CDR1 as MDHEN and CDR2 as SYDVKM. CDR3 in amino acids: CASSPWDNRDSPLHF. The CDR3 nucleotides read TGTGCCAGCAGTCCCTGGGACAATAGGGATTCACCCCTCCACTTT.

As regards this clone: The same CDR3 also results from other DNA sequences found in this sample. V usage is TRBV18 and J usage is TRBJ2-1, with 9 bases matching TRBD2. Trimming removed 6 bases from V and 6 bases from J; junction bases left unmatched: 12. Germline assignment: CDR1 KGHSH and CDR2 LQKENI. The CDR3 is 16 amino acids. The CDR3 DNA is TGTGCCAGCTCGCCGCCCAAGCGGGGGGCTTCCAATGAGCAGTTCTTC. As protein: CASSPPKRGASNEQFF.